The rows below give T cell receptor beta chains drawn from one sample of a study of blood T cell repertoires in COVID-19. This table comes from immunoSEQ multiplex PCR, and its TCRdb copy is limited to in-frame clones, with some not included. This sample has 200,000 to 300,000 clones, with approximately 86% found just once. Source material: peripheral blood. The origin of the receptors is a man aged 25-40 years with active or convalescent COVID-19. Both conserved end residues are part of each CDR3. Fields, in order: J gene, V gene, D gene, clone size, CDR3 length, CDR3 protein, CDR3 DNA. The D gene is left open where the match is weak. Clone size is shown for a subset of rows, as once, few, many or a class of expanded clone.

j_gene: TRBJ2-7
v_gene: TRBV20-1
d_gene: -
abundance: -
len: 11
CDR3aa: CSASATDRRYF
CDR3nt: TGCAGTGCTAGTGCTACAGACCGCCGGTACTTC

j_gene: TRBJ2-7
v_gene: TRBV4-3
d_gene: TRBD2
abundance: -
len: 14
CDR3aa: CASSQGLAVTKQYF
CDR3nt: TGCGCCAGCAGCCAGGGACTAGCGGTTACGAAGCAGTACTTC

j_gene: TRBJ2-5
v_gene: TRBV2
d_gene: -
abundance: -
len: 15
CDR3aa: CASIPGGGLGETQYF
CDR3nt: TGTGCCAGCATTCCCGGGGGAGGTCTTGGAGAGACCCAGTACTTC

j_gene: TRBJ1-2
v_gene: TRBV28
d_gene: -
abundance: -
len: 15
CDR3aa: CASSWGQTSNYGYTF
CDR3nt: TGTGCCAGCAGCTGGGGACAAACGTCTAACTATGGCTACACCTTC

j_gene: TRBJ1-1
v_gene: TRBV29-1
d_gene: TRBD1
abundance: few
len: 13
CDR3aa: CSVHRGSGTEAFF
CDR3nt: TGCAGCGTCCACAGGGGGTCGGGCACTGAAGCTTTCTTT

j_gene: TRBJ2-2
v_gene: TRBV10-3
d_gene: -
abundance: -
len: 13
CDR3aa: CATQPGETGELFF
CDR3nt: TGTGCCACACAACCCGGGGAAACCGGGGAGCTGTTTTTT

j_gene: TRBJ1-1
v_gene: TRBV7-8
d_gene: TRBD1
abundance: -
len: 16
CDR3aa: CASSLRAPGGGTEAFF
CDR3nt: TGTGCCAGCAGCTTGAGGGCCCCAGGGGGCGGTACTGAAGCTTTCTTT

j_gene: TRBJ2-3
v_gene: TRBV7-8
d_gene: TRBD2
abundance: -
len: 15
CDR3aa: CASSLASGGADTQYF
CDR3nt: TGTGCCAGCAGCTTAGCTAGCGGGGGGGCAGATACGCAGTATTTT

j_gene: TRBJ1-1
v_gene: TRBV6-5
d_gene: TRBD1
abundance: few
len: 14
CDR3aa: CASSQQGRALEAFF
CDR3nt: TGTGCCAGCAGTCAACAGGGGCGAGCTCTTGAAGCTTTCTTT

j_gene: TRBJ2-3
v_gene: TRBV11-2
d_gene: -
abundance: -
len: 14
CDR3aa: CASSLDSRTDTQYF
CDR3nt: TGTGCCAGCAGCTTAGATTCTAGGACAGATACGCAGTATTTT

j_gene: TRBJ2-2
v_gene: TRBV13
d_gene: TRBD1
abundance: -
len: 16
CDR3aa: CASSTNRDRGPGELFF
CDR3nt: TGTGCCAGCAGCACGAACCGGGACAGGGGTCCCGGGGAGCTGTTTTTT

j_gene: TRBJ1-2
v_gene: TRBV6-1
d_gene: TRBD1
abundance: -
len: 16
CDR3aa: CASSELWGTALYGYTF
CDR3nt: TGTGCCAGCAGTGAATTATGGGGGACAGCCTTATATGGCTACACCTTC

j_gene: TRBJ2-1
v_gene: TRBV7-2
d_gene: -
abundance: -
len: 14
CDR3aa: CASTWTPGANEQFF
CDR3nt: TGTGCCAGCACCTGGACTCCCGGTGCCAATGAGCAGTTCTTC

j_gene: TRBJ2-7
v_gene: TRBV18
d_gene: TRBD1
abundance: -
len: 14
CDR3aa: CASSPGTGTYEQYF
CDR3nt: TGTGCCAGCTCACCTGGGACAGGGACCTACGAGCAGTACTTC

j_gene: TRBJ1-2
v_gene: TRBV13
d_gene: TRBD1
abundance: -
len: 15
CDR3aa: CASSLGAAGGYGYTF
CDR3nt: TGTGCCAGCAGCTTAGGCGCGGCAGGGGGCTATGGCTACACCTTC

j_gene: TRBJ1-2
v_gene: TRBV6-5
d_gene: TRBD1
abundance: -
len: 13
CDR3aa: CASSTTGDYGYTF
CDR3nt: TGTGCCAGCAGTACTACAGGGGACTATGGCTACACCTTC

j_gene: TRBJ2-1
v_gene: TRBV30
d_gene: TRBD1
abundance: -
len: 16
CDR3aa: CAGILTRGQVVNEQFF
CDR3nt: TGTGCCGGGATACTCACCCGGGGACAGGTTGTTAATGAGCAGTTCTTC

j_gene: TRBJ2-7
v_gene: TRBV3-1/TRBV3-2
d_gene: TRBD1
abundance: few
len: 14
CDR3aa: CASSPGTGAYEQYF
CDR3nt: TGTGCCAGCAGCCCCGGGACAGGGGCCTACGAGCAGTACTTC

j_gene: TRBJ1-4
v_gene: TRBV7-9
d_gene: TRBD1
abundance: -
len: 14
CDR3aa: CASSLGQGEEKLFF
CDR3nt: TGTGCCAGCAGCTTAGGACAGGGAGAGGAAAAACTGTTTTTT

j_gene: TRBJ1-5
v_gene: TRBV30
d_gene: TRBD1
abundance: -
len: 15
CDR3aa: CAWAGQGLGNQPQHF
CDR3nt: TGTGCCTGGGCGGGACAGGGATTAGGCAATCAGCCCCAGCATTTT

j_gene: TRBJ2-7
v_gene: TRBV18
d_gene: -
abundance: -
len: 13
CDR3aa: CASSVRGGYEQYF
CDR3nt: TGTGCCAGCTCAGTAAGAGGAGGCTACGAGCAGTACTTC

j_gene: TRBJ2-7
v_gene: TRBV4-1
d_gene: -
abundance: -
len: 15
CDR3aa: CASSPEHRGAHEQYF
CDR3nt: TGCGCCAGCAGCCCCGAGCATCGGGGGGCCCACGAGCAGTACTTC

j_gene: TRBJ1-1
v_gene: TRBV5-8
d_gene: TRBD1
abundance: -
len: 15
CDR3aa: CASSKIGGGGTEAFF
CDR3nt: TGTGCCAGCAGCAAAATAGGGGGCGGAGGCACTGAAGCTTTCTTT

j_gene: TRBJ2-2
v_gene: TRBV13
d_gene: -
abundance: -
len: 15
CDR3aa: CASSLLLAGTGELFF
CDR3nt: TGTGCCAGCAGCTTACTACTAGCAGGTACCGGGGAGCTGTTTTTT

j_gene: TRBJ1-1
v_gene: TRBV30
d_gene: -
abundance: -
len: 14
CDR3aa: CAWSGGQPNTEAFF
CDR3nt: TGTGCCTGGAGTGGCGGACAGCCAAACACTGAAGCTTTCTTT

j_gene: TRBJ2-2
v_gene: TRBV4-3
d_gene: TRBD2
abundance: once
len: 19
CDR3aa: CASSQELAGGLVNTGELFF
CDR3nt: TGCGCCAGCAGCCAAGAACTAGCGGGGGGACTCGTAAACACCGGGGAGCTGTTTTTT

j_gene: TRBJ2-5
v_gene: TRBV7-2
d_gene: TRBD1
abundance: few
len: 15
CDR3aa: CASSPDRGLQETQYF
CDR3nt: TGTGCCAGCAGCCCGGACAGGGGGCTTCAAGAGACCCAGTACTTC

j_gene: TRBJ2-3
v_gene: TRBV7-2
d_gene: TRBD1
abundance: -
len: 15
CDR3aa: CASSLGGQRTDTQYF
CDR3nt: TGTGCCAGCAGCTTAGGGGGACAGCGCACAGATACGCAGTATTTT

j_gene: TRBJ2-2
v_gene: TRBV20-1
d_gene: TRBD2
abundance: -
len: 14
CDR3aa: CSASYSGGAGELFF
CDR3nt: TGCAGTGCTAGTTATAGCGGGGGGGCCGGGGAGCTGTTTTTT

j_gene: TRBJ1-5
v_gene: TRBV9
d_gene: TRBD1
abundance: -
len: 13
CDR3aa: CASSRTGNQPQHF
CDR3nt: TGTGCCAGCAGCAGGACAGGTAATCAGCCCCAGCATTTT

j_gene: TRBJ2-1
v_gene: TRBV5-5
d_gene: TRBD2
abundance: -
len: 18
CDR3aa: CASSKGLAGGTSYNEQFF
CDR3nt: TGTGCCAGCAGCAAGGGACTAGCGGGGGGCACCTCCTACAATGAGCAGTTCTTC

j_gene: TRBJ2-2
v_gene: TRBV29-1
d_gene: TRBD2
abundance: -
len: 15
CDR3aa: CSVEDSSGGSGELFF
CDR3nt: TGCAGCGTTGAAGATTCTAGCGGGGGGTCCGGGGAGCTGTTTTTT

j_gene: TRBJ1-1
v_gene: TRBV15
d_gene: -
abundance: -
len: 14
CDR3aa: CATSHEGVLTEAFF
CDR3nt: TGTGCCACCAGCCATGAGGGCGTTCTCACTGAAGCTTTCTTT

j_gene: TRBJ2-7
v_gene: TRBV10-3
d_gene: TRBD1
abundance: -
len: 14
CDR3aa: CAISELGTGDEQYF
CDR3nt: TGTGCCATCAGTGAGCTGGGGACAGGAGACGAGCAGTACTTC

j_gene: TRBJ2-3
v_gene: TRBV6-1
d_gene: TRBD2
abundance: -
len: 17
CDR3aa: CASSEAPSGGATDTQYF
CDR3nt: TGTGCCAGCAGTGAAGCGCCAAGCGGGGGGGCAACAGATACGCAGTATTTT

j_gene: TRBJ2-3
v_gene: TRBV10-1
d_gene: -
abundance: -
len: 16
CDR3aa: CASSESRGLGTDTQYF
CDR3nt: TGCGCCAGCAGTGAGTCTAGGGGATTGGGCACAGATACGCAGTATTTT

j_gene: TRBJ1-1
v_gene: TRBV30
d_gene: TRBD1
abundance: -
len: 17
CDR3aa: CAWSPTKWTGLNTEAFF
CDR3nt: TGTGCCTGGAGTCCGACTAAATGGACAGGGCTGAACACTGAAGCTTTCTTT

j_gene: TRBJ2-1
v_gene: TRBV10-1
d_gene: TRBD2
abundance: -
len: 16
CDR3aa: CASSEVSSGGYNEQFF
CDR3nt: TGCGCCAGCAGTGAAGTGAGTAGCGGGGGGTACAATGAGCAGTTCTTC

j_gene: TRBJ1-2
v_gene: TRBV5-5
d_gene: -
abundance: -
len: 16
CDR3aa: CASSLAAGLVSYGYTF
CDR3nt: TGTGCCAGCAGCTTGGCCGCAGGGTTGGTATCCTATGGCTACACCTTC

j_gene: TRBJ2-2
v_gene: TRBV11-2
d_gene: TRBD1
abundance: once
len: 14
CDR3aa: CASSIRTGAGELFF
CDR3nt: TGTGCCAGCAGCATCCGAACAGGGGCCGGGGAGCTGTTTTTT

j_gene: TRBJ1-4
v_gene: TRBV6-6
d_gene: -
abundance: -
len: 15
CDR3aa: CASSFVAGYNEKLFF
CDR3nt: TGTGCCAGCAGTTTCGTGGCAGGATATAATGAAAAACTGTTTTTT